A selection of T cell receptor beta chains follows, all from one sample in a study of blood T cell repertoires in COVID-19. Using immunoSEQ multiplex PCR, the repertoire was profiled, and TCRdb retains in-frame clones only, with some absent. The repertoire holds 250,000 to 350,000 clones, with approximately 90% as singletons. Sequenced input: peripheral blood. Receptor source: a woman in her 30s with COVID-19, enrolled during active disease. Each CDR3 is given with its conserved first and last residue. D genes are given only for firm matches.

D gene	V gene	J gene	CDR3 protein	CDR3 DNA
TRBD2	TRBV5-8	TRBJ2-1	CASSLDGTSGSEQFF	TGTGCCAGCAGCTTGGATGGGACTAGCGGCTCTGAGCAGTTCTTC
TRBD1	TRBV19	TRBJ1-1	CASTGQGHTEAFF	TGTGCCAGCACGGGACAGGGCCACACTGAAGCTTTCTTT
TRBD2	TRBV7-3	TRBJ2-3	CASSFIAGGDPDTQYF	TGTGCCAGCAGCTTTATAGCGGGAGGAGACCCAGATACGCAGTATTTT
NA	TRBV7-9	TRBJ2-2	CASSLPTVTGELFF	TGTGCCAGCAGCTTACCAACAGTCACCGGGGAGCTGTTTTTT
TRBD2	TRBV3-1/TRBV3-2	TRBJ2-7	CASSRELAGGLEQYF	TGTGCCAGCAGCCGAGAACTAGCGGGAGGGCTCGAGCAGTACTTC
NA	TRBV5-5	TRBJ2-7	CASSLELSVYFSYEQYF	TGTGCCAGCAGCTTGGAGCTGTCGGTCTATTTTTCCTACGAGCAGTACTTC
TRBD1	TRBV15	TRBJ1-1	CATSRDTGTDEAFF	TGTGCCACCAGCAGAGATACAGGGACAGATGAAGCTTTCTTT
TRBD1	TRBV5-1	TRBJ1-3	CASSLAGTGLSGNTIYF	TGCGCCAGCAGCTTGGCGGGGACAGGGCTCTCTGGAAACACCATATATTTT
TRBD1	TRBV3-1/TRBV3-2	TRBJ1-5	CASSHSRTGGDQPQHF	TGTGCCAGCAGCCACTCTAGGACAGGGGGGGATCAGCCCCAGCATTTT
TRBD1	TRBV7-9	TRBJ1-5	CASSPYGQGNQPQHF	TGTGCCAGCAGCCCCTATGGACAGGGCAATCAGCCCCAGCATTTT